This paragraph reports one TCR beta chain. These data come from a study of blood T cell repertoires in COVID-19. V dropped 2 bases and J dropped 4; count of bases not matched to a gene: 0. CDR1 SGHTA and CDR2 FQGNSA come from the germline V gene. The CDR3 totals 13 residues. TCRdb's table, derived via immunoSEQ multiplex PCR, lists solely in-frame clones and lacks some. The sample holds 230,000 or so clones, 65% to 90% seen once. This clonotype was sampled from a woman between 40 and 50 years old who had recovered from COVID-19. Sequencing was performed on peripheral blood. The V gene is TRBV7-2, the J gene TRBJ2-3; TRBD1 agrees at 7 bases. CDR3 amino acids: CASSLTGADTQYF. CDR3 DNA sequence: TGTGCCAGCAGCTTAACAGGGGCAGATACGCAGTATTTT.